This record looks at one TCR beta chain sequence and its context. The source of the sample is a study of blood T cell repertoires in COVID-19. Across the study: Acute and convalescent COVID-19 specimens originated in the United States, Italy and Spain. PBMCs, B-cell-depleted T cells, or T cells provided the cDNA or gDNA that made up the material.

Authors' analysis steps: Estimation of nucleated cell counts was performed using reference gene primer amplification. Generated by immunoSEQ multiplex PCR, the TCRdb table keeps only in-frame clones and is missing some. That table is the source of V, J and clone size, and D and trimming were worked out from the DNA. This table has 93,000 or so clones, roughly 90% appearing once. Sequencing was performed on peripheral blood. The clonotype comes from a woman aged 55-75 years with acute or convalescent COVID-19.

For the CDR3, the DNA is TGTGCCAGCAGTTCCCCCCGTGGCAGGCCACAGGGGAGCTATGGCTACACCTTC. This codes for CASSSPRGRPQGSYGYTF. This rearrangement joins TRBV28 to TRBJ1-2; 7 bases are a match to TRBD1. This CDR3 has 18 amino acids. V lost 4 bases and J lost 4; bases outside the gene matches: 18. Germline V lookup: CDR1 MDHEN, CDR2 SYDVKM.